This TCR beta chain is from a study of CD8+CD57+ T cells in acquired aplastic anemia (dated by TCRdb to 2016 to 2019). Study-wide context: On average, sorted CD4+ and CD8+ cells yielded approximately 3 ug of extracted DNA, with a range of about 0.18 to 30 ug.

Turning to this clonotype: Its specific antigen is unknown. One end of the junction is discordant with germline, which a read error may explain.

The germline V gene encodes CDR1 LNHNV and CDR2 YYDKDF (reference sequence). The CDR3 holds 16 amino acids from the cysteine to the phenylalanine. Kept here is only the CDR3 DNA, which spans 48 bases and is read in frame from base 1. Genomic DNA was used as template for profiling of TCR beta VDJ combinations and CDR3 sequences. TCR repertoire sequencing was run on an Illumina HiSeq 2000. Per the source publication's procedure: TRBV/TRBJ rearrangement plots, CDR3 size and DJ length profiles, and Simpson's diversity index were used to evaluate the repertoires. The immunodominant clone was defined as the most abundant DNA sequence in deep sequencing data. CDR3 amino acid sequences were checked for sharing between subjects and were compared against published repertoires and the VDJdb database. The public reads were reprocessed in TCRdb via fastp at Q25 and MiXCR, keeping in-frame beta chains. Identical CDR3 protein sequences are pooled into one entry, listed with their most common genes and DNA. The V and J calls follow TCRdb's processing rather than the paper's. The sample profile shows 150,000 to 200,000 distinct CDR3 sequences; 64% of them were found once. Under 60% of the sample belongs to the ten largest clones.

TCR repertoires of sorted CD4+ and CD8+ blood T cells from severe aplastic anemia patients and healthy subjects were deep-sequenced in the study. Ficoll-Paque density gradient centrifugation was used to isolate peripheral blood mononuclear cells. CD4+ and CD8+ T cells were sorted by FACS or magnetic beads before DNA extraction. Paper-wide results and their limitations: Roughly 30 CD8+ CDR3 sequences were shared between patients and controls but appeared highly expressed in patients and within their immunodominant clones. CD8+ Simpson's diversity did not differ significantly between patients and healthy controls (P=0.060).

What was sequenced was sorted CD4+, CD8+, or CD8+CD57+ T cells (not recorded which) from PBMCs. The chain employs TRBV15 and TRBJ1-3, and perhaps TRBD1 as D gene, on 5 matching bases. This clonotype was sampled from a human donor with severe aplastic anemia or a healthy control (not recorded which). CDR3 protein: CATSTGRVVSGNTIYF. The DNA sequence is TGCGCCACCAGCACAGGACGGGTTGTCTCTGGAAACACCATATATTTT.